These 5 T cell receptor beta chains share one sample of origin, sequenced in a study of breast tumors, draining lymph nodes, adjacent tissues. Axillary draining lymph nodes of breast cancer patients supplied the node samples. TCRdb called the multiplex PCR reads again in MiXCR, with one record for every CDR3 protein. The profile covers fewer than 200,000 distinct CDR3 sequences, with 33% appearing a single time and roughly 3.8% taken by the ten largest. Sequencing input: axillary lymph node tissue. These receptors were taken from a female donor with breast cancer. Some clones in this sample may be carry-over from other donors' samples.

The rearrangement links TRBV28 to TRBJ1-4; 9 bases are shared with TRBD1. After removal of 3 bases from V and 4 bases from J, the junction contained 6 bases not matched to a gene. CDR3 length equals 16 residues. Germline V gene data show CDR1 as MDHEN and CDR2 as SYDVKM. The chain's CDR3 is CASSFPGTGNNEKLFF. DNA of the CDR3: TGTGCCAGCAGTTTTCCCGGGACAGGGAATAATGAAAAACTGTTTTTT.

This clonotype appeared many times. This sequence joins TRBV7-2 and TRBJ2-5, with 9 bases matching TRBD1. Trimming removed 2 bases from V and 4 bases from J; junction bases left unmatched: 5. Germline values: CDR1 SGHTA, CDR2 FQGNSA. The length of the CDR3 is 15 residues. CDR3 coding DNA: TGTGCCAGCAGCTTAACCGGGACAGGGAGAGAGACCCAGTACTTC. Its protein product is CASSLTGTGRETQYF.

This clonotype was seen ten or more times. The rearrangement uses TRBV3-1 and TRBJ2-7, with D unresolved. CDR1 and CDR2 from the germline V gene are LGHDT and YNNKEL (reference sequence). Trimming took off 0 bases at V and 6 bases at J, with 6 bases between the two ends. The CDR3 has 12 amino acids. The DNA of the CDR3 is TGTGCCAGCAGCCAAGAGCGTTTCGAGCAGTACTTC. Protein sequence: CASSQERFEQYF.

This clonotype was counted many times. The V call is TRBV24-1, the J call TRBJ2-1; 11 bases agree with TRBD2. There are 16 residues in the CDR3. V lost 3 bases and J lost 5; bases outside the gene matches: 5. Germline CDR1 and CDR2: KGHDR and SFDVKD. The CDR3 bases are TGTGCCACCAGTGATCCGGGACTAGCGGCCAACAATGAGCAGTTCTTC. This sequence encodes CATSDPGLAANNEQFF.

This clonotype was counted at least ten times. The chain uses TRBV20-1 and TRBJ1-6; 10 bases line up with TRBD1. Germline V CDR1 and CDR2: DFQATT, SNEGSKA (reference sequence). V gave up 1 base and J gave up 10 bases; unmatched junction bases: 10. This CDR3 is built from 16 residues. CDR3 sequence reads: CSARAATGGERSPLHF. In DNA form, the CDR3 reads TGCAGTGCTAGAGCCGCGACAGGGGGCGAGAGGTCACCCCTCCACTTT.